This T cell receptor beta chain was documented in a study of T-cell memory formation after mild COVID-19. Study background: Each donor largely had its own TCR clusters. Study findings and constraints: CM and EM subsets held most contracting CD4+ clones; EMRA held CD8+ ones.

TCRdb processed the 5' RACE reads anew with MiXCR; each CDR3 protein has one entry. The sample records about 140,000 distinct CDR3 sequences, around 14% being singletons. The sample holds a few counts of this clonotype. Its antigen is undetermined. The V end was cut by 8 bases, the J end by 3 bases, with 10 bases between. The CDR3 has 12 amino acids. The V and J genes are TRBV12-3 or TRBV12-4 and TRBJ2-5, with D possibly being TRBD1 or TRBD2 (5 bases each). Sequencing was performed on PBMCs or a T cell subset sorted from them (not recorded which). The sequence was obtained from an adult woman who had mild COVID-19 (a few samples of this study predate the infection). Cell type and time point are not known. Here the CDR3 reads CASRDLEETQYF. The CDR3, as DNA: TGTGCCAGCCGGGACCTCGAAGAGACCCAGTACTTC.